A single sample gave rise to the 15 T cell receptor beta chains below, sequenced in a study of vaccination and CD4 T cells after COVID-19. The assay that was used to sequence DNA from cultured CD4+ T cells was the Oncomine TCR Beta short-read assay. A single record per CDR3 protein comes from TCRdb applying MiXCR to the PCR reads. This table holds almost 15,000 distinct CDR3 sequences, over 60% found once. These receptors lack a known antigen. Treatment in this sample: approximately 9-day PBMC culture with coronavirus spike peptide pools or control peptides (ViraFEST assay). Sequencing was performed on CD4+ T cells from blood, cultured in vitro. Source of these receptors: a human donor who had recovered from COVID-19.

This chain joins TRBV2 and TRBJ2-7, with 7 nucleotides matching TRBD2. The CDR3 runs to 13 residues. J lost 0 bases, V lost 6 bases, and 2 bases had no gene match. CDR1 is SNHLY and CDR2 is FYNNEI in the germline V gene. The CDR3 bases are TGTGCCAGCAGAGCGGGGCTCTCCTACGAGCAGTACTTC. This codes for CASRAGLSYEQYF.

The CDR3 coding sequence is TGTGCCAGCAGCACCCAAAGGGGCAGGAGCAACTATGGCTACACCTTC. Its protein product is CASSTQRGRSNYGYTF. The rearrangement uses TRBV7-2 and TRBJ1-2, with a possible D match to TRBD1 (5 bases). Germline CDR1 and CDR2: SGHTA and FQGNSA. CDR3 length: 16 residues. Trimming pared 5 bases from V and 2 bases from J, leaving 18 bases between. Looking up the rest from reference TRBV7-2 and TRBJ1-2 gives the full variable domain: GAGVSQSPSNKVTEKGKDVELRCDPISGHTALYWYRQSLGQGLEFLIYFQGNSAPDKSGLPSDRFSAERTGGSVSTLTIQRTQQEDSAVYLCASSTQRGRSNYGYTFGSGTRLTVV.

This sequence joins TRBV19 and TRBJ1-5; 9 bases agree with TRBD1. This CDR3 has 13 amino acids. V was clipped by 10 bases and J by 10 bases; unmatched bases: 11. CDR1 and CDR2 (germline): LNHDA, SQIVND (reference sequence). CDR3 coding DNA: TGTGCCACCTTGGACAGGGGAGGTGGTCCCCAGCATTTT. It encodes CATLDRGGGPQHF.

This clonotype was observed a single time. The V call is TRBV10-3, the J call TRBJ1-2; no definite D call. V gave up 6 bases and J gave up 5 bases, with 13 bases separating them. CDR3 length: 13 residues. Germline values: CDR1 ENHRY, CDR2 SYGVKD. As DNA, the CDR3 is TGTGCCATCAGGGGTGATCAAGGATATGGCTACACCTTC. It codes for CAIRGDQGYGYTF.

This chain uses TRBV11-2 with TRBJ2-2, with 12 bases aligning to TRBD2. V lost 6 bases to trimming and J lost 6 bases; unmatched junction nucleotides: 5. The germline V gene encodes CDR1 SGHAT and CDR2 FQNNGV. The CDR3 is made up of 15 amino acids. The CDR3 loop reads CASSWTSGNAGELFF. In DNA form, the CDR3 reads TGTGCCAGCAGTTGGACTAGCGGGAATGCCGGGGAGCTGTTTTTT.

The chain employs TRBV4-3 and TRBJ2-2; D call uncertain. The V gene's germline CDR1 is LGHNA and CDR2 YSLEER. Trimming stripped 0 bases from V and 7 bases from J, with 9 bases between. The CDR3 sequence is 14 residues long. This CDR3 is CASSQEIVGGELFF. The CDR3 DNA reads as TGCGCCAGCAGCCAAGAAATCGTGGGCGGGGAGCTGTTTTTT.

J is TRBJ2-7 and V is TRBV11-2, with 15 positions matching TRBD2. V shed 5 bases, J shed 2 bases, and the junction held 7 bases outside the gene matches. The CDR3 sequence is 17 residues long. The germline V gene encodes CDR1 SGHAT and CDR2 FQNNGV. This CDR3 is CASSMLGLAGGTYEQYF. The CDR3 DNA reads TGTGCCAGCAGCATGCTCGGACTAGCGGGAGGGACCTACGAGCAGTACTTC.

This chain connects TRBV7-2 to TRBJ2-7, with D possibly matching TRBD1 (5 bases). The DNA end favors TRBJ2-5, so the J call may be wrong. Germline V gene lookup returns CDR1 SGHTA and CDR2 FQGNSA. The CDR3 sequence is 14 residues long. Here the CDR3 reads CASSLYGRGETQYF. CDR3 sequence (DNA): TGTGCCAGCAGCTTATACGGAAGGGGAGAGACCCAGTACTTC.

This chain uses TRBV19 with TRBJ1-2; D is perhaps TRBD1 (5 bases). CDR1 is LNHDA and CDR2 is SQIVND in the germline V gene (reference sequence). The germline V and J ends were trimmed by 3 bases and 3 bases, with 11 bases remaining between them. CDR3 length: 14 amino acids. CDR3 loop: CASSINRRHYGYTF. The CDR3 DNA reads TGTGCCAGTAGTATCAACAGGCGCCACTATGGCTACACCTTC.

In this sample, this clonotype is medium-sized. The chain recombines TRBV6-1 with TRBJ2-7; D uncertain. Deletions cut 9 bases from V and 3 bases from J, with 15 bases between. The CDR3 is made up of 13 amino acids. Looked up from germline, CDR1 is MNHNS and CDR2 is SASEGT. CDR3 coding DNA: TGTGCCAGTACCTTACAGTTTCGCTACGAGCAGTACTTC. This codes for CASTLQFRYEQYF.

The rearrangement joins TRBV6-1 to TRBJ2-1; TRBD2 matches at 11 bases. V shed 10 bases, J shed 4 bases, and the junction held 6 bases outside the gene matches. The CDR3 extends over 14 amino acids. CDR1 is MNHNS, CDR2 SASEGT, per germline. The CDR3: CATRRTSGYNEQFF. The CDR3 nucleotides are TGTGCCACCCGACGGACTAGCGGGTACAATGAGCAGTTCTTC.

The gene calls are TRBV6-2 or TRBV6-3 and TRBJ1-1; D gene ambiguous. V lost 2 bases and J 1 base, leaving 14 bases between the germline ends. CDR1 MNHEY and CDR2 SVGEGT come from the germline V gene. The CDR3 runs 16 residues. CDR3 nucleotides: TGTGCCAGCAGTTACAACCGAGGGTCCTCGAACACTGAAGCTTTCTTT. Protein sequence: CASSYNRGSSNTEAFF.

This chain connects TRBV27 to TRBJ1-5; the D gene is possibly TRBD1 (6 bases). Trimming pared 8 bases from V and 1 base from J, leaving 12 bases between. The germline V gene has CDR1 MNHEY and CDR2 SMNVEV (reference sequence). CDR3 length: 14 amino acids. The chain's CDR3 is CASRRTASNQPQHF. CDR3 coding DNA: TGTGCCAGCCGAAGGACAGCAAGCAATCAGCCCCAGCATTTT.

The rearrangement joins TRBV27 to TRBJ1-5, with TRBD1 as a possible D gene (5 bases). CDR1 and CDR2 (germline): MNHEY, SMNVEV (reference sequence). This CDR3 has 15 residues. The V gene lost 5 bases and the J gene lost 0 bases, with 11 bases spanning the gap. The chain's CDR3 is CASSTGRNSNQPQHF. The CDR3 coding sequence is TGTGCCAGCAGTACGGGACGGAATAGCAATCAGCCCCAGCATTTT.

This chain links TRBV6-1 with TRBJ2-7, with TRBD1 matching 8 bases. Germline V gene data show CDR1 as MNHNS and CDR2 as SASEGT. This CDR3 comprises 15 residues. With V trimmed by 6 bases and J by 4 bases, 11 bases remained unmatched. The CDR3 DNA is TGTGCCAGCAGAACCCCAGGGGGCGCGGGGTACGAGCAGTACTTC. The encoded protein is CASRTPGGAGYEQYF.